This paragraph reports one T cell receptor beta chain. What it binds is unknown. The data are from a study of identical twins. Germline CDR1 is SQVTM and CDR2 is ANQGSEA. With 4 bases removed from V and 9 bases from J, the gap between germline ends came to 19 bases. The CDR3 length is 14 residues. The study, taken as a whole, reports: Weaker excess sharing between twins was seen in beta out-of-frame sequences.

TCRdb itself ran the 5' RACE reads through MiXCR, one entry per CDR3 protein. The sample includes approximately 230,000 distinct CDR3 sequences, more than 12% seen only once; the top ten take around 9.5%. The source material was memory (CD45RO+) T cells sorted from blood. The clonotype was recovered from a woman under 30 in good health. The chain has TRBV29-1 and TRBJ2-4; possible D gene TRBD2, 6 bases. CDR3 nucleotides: TGCAGCGTTGGAAATGGCGCGTCGCGGGGCATTCAGTACTTC. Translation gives CSVGNGASRGIQYF.